Following are 20 T cell receptor beta chains from one sample sequenced in a study of T-cell reconstitution after alpha-beta-depleted transplantation in children. Construction of the TCRbeta library involved unique molecular identifiers. TCRdb redid the calling of the PCR reads with MiXCR, one entry per CDR3 protein. The sample gives over 450,000 distinct CDR3 sequences, 10% of which show up once; around 2% is in the top ten. This specimen was PBMCs, taken before TCRalphabeta/CD19-depleted stem cell transplant. Source of these receptors: a child aged 2-15 years with inherited bone marrow failure, due to receive a stem cell transplant.

In its sample, this clonotype was seen many times. The CDR3, as DNA: TGTGCCAGCAGTTTGGGGGCCGGGGAGCTGTTTTTT. This sequence encodes CASSLGAGELFF. The V and J genes are TRBV12-3 or TRBV12-4 and TRBJ2-2; D might be TRBD1 or TRBD2, each matching 5 bases. This CDR3 has 12 amino acids. V was pared by 3 bases and J by 6 bases, with 5 bases between.

This clonotype was detected many times. The rearrangement uses TRBV5-1 and TRBJ2-7, with 11 positions matching TRBD2. Germline CDR1 is SGHRS and CDR2 is YFSETQ. The V and J ends lost 4 bases and 0 bases, in that order; junction bases with no gene match: 9. The CDR3 spans 17 residues. The CDR3 loop is CASSRGTSGLSSYEQYF. In DNA, the CDR3 is TGCGCCAGCAGCCGCGGGACTAGCGGTCTGAGCTCCTACGAGCAGTACTTC. Full variable domain (missing parts from reference TRBV5-1 and TRBJ2-7): KAGVTQTPRYLIKTRGQQVTLSCSPISGHRSVSWYQQTPGQGLQFLFEYFSETQRNKGNFPGRFSGRQFSNSRSEMNVSTLELGDSALYLCASSRGTSGLSSYEQYFGPGTRLTVT.

This clonotype showed up many times. The chain combines TRBV7-8 with TRBJ2-4; 13 bases fit TRBD2. Losses at the gene ends were 3 bases for V and 0 bases for J; bases not matched to a gene: 5. CDR1 is SGHVS and CDR2 is FQNEAQ in the germline V gene. The CDR3 extends over 18 amino acids. In DNA, the CDR3 is TGTGCCAGCAGCTTGGGACTAGCGGGGAAATTAGCCAAAAACATTCAGTACTTC. This encodes CASSLGLAGKLAKNIQYF.

This clonotype was detected many times. The chain employs TRBV20-1 and TRBJ1-2; TRBD1 aligns across 7 bases. CDR1 and CDR2 (germline): DFQATT, SNEGSKA (reference sequence). The CDR3 contains 13 residues. Trimming took 5 bases from V and 3 from J; bases not matched to a gene: 6. CDR3 residues: CSACPGQYYGYTF. Written as DNA, the CDR3 is TGCAGTGCTTGCCCGGGACAGTACTATGGCTACACCTTC.

This chain joins TRBV18 and TRBJ2-1; TRBD2 aligns across 15 bases. CDR1 and CDR2 (germline): KGHSH, LQKENI. With V trimmed by 3 bases and J by 8 bases, 14 bases remained unmatched. This CDR3 is 19 amino acids long. The CDR3 spells CASSPTVAWTSGRADEQFF. CDR3 nucleotide sequence: TGTGCCAGCTCACCCACCGTAGCTTGGACTAGCGGGAGGGCCGATGAGCAGTTCTTC.

This clonotype was counted many times. The V call is TRBV15, the J call TRBJ2-3, with 7 bases lining up with TRBD1. Per germline, CDR1 LNHNV and CDR2 YYDKDF (reference sequence). The CDR3 sequence is 14 residues long. V lost 3 bases and J lost 4; bases outside the gene matches: 4. CDR3 protein: CATSRTGPPDTQYF. The CDR3 DNA sequence: TGTGCCACCAGCAGGACAGGGCCGCCAGATACGCAGTATTTT.

Many counts were recorded for this clonotype. The V gene is TRBV29-1, the J gene TRBJ1-1; D not resolved. V dropped 0 bases and J dropped 6 bases, with 8 bases sitting between them. The germline V gene has CDR1 SQVTM and CDR2 ANQGSEA. This CDR3 has 12 residues. Here the CDR3 DNA reads TGCAGCGTTGAAGAGGCATACGCTGAAGCTTTCTTT. Translated: CSVEEAYAEAFF.

There are many counts of this clonotype. V gene TRBV27 combines with J gene TRBJ2-1; 8 positions match TRBD1. CDR1 is MNHEY, CDR2 SMNVEV, per germline (reference sequence). After removal of 5 bases from V and 8 bases from J, the junction contained 5 bases not matched to a gene. This CDR3 region has 13 residues. CDR3: CASSHGQGYEQFF. In DNA, the CDR3 is TGTGCCAGCAGTCACGGACAGGGCTATGAGCAGTTCTTC.

This clonotype was seen many times. The chain employs TRBV28 and TRBJ2-3; D remains ambiguous. Trimming removed 2 bases at V and 1 base at J, with 7 bases between. CDR1 is MDHEN and CDR2 is SYDVKM in the germline V gene. The CDR3 extends over 14 amino acids. The CDR3 is CASSLSPGTDTQYF. CDR3 coding DNA: TGTGCCAGCAGTTTAAGCCCAGGCACAGATACGCAGTATTTT.

This clonotype was found many times. The V and J genes are TRBV28 and TRBJ1-2; possible D gene TRBD1, 6 bases. Between the trimmed V and J ends, which lost 10 bases and 5 bases, there was a span of 14 bases. From germline, CDR1 is MDHEN and CDR2 SYDVKM. The CDR3 is made up of 12 amino acids. CDR3 nucleotide sequence: TGTGCCATCACGGGGCAGGGGTATGGCTACACCTTC. Its protein product is CAITGQGYGYTF.

In its sample, this clonotype was seen many times. The rearrangement joins TRBV10-3 to TRBJ2-1; D is undetermined. In germline, CDR1 is ENHRY, CDR2 SYGVKD. V gave up 5 bases and J gave up 3 bases, with 8 bases separating them. This CDR3 is built from 13 residues. The CDR3 here is CAISIANYNEQFF. The DNA for the CDR3 is TGTGCCATCAGTATCGCCAACTACAATGAGCAGTTCTTC.

This clonotype was counted at least ten times. V and J are TRBV12-3 or TRBV12-4 and TRBJ2-1; D possibly corresponds to TRBD1 (6 bases). CDR3 size: 13 residues. V was pared by 6 bases and J by 4 bases, with 10 bases between. The CDR3: CASSVGQYNEQFF. CDR3 nucleotide sequence: TGTGCCAGCAGCGTCGGACAGTACAATGAGCAGTTCTTC.

This clonotype was observed at least ten times. The J gene is TRBJ2-1, the V gene TRBV12-3 or TRBV12-4; D may match TRBD1 or TRBD2 (6 bases each). The germline V and J ends were trimmed by 5 bases and 10 bases, with 15 bases remaining between them. This CDR3 has 13 amino acids. The CDR3 DNA reads TGTGCCAGCAGTCCCAGTCGGGGGCGAGAGCAGTTCTTC. Translating it yields CASSPSRGREQFF.

The chain is built from TRBV7-2 and TRBJ2-2; D may be TRBD2 (6 bases). Trimming pared 5 bases from V and 3 bases from J, leaving 16 bases between. Germline loops: CDR1 SGHTA, CDR2 FQGNSA. The CDR3 runs to 16 residues. This CDR3 is CASSPRGGKDTGELFF. CDR3 bases: TGTGCCAGCAGCCCCCGTGGAGGGAAGGACACCGGGGAGCTGTTTTTT.

This clonotype was picked up many times. The V call is TRBV20-1, the J call TRBJ2-3, with D tentatively TRBD2 (5 bases). This CDR3 region has 14 residues. Germline V gives CDR1 DFQATT, CDR2 SNEGSKA (reference sequence). With 6 bases removed from V and 1 base from J, the gap between germline ends came to 14 bases. Here the CDR3 reads CSAIDDGGTDTQYF. DNA for the CDR3: TGCAGTGCCATTGACGACGGGGGCACAGATACGCAGTATTTT.

This clonotype was detected ten times or more. The chain employs TRBV28 and TRBJ1-6; 10 bases fit TRBD1. The CDR3 totals 18 residues. CDR1 is MDHEN and CDR2 is SYDVKM in the germline V gene. The V and J ends lost 3 bases and 0 bases, in that order; junction bases with no gene match: 5. The CDR3 protein is CASSFPGQGSSYNSPLHF. Written as DNA, the CDR3 is TGTGCCAGCAGTTTCCCGGGACAGGGGAGCTCCTATAATTCACCCCTCCACTTT.

At least ten counts were recorded for this clonotype. The V gene is TRBV12-3 or TRBV12-4, the J gene TRBJ2-7, with D perhaps assigned TRBD1 or TRBD2 (6 bases each). The CDR3 loop spans 15 amino acids. Trimming took 5 bases from V and 0 from J, leaving 14 bases between them. DNA of the CDR3: TGTGCCAGCAGTCCCGTAGGGGGGAGCTCCTACGAGCAGTACTTC. This gives the protein CASSPVGGSSYEQYF.

The chain employs TRBV9 and TRBJ2-3; D remains unclear. The CDR3 consists of 14 residues. CDR1 is SGDLS, CDR2 YYNGEE, per germline. V lost 2 bases, J lost 5 bases, and 12 bases lay in between. Here the CDR3 reads CASSVEGSGDTQYF. Written as DNA, the CDR3 is TGTGCCAGCAGCGTGGAAGGATCGGGAGATACGCAGTATTTT. The variable domain in full, completed from reference TRBV9 and TRBJ2-3, reads DSGVTQTPKHLITATGQRVTLRCSPRSGDLSVYWYQQSLDQGLQFLIQYYNGEERAKGNILERFSAQQFPDLHSELNLSSLELGDSALYFCASSVEGSGDTQYFGPGTRLTVL.

This clonotype has a count of ten or more. The chain combines TRBV5-6 with TRBJ2-1, with 11 bases fitting TRBD2. The CDR3 is made up of 15 amino acids. Losses at the gene ends were 0 bases for V and 8 bases for J; bases not matched to a gene: 4. The germline V gene has CDR1 SGHDT and CDR2 YYEEEE. In DNA form, the CDR3 reads TGTGCCAGCAGCTTGGAACTAGCGGGAGTGGATGAGCAGTTCTTC. It is translated as CASSLELAGVDEQFF.

This clonotype showed up many times. The chain is built from TRBV29-1 and TRBJ2-3, with D uncertain. Trimming shortened V by 4 bases and J by 2 bases, and 10 bases separated the two germline ends. Germline V lookup: CDR1 SQVTM, CDR2 ANQGSEA. The CDR3 totals 13 residues. The CDR3 region has the DNA TGCAGCGTTGTGGAGATCCTCACAGATACGCAGTATTTT. This codes for CSVVEILTDTQYF.